The sequence of this T cell receptor (beta chain) was determined in a study of Ad26.COV2.S vaccination and SARS-CoV-2 variants. V was trimmed by 8 bases and J by 4 bases, leaving 17 bases between them. Germline CDR1 MNHEY, CDR2 SVGAGI. The CDR3 has 14 residues. This table comes from immunoSEQ multiplex PCR, and its TCRdb copy is limited to in-frame clones, with some not included. This table has approximately 300,000 clones, around four fifths appearing once. Indicated treatment: around 19 received Ad26.COV2.S at low or high dose, single or two shots; about 5 received placebo; per-sample allocation not given. It was on day 63 after the first vaccine or placebo injection that samples were taken. Expressing Wuhan-strain SARS-CoV-2 spike, an Ad26 vector served as the vaccine.

The gene calls are TRBV6-5 and TRBJ2-5; the D gene could be TRBD1 or TRBD2 (7 bases each). The clonotype originates from a person aged 18-65 years who received the Ad26.COV2.S COVID-19 vaccine or a placebo. This sample comprised peripheral blood, obtained in a trial of Ad26.COV2.S vaccine versus placebo. This chain's CDR3 is CASAQGGDLETQYF. For the CDR3, the DNA is TGTGCCAGCGCCCAGGGGGGGGATTTAGAGACCCAGTACTTC.